The 28 T cell receptor beta chains in this list originate from one sample, sequenced in a study of shared clonotypes between healthy human individuals. Selected positively for CCR7 and CD45RO-negative, naive CD8 cells excluded terminally differentiated effector memory CD45RA+ cells. Sequencing was performed with immunoSEQ multiplex PCR; in TCRdb, only in-frame clones are kept and a portion is missing. Of a few hundred thousand clones in the sample, over 95% were seen once. Sequences were obtained from naive CD8+ T cells sorted from blood. Receptors were obtained from a woman younger than 45 in good health.

This clone was seen just once. V gene TRBV10-2 combines with J gene TRBJ2-7, with D possibly matching TRBD2 (6 bases). Trimming stripped 7 bases from V and 2 bases from J, with 15 bases between. This CDR3 spans 14 amino acids. Germline lookup yields CDR1 WSHSY and CDR2 SAAADI. This chain's CDR3 is CASTAASAAYEQYF. CDR3 coding DNA: TGCGCCAGCACGGCGGCTAGCGCAGCCTACGAGCAGTACTTC.

The genes are TRBV6-6 and TRBJ2-7; D gene ambiguous. Germline CDR1 is MNHNY and CDR2 is SVGAGI (reference sequence). V was cut by 4 bases and J by 7 bases, with 20 bases left in between. The length of the CDR3 is 15 residues. DNA for the CDR3: TGTGCCAGCAGTTTTTCTAGTGGTCCCATGAGTGAGCAGTACTTC. This gives the protein CASSFSSGPMSEQYF.

The chain uses TRBV27 and TRBJ2-7; D unclear. The CDR3 spans 12 residues. V lost 5 bases, J lost 4 bases, and 9 bases lay in between. Germline V CDR1 and CDR2: MNHEY, SMNVEV (reference sequence). The CDR3 DNA reads as TGTGCCAGCAGTGGGATCGGATACGAGCAGTACTTC. Translation gives CASSGIGYEQYF.

The chain links TRBV10-3 to TRBJ1-5; TRBD1 aligns across 7 bases. The length of the CDR3 is 17 residues. Trimming removed 2 bases from V and 4 bases from J; junction bases left unmatched: 11. Germline loops: CDR1 ENHRY, CDR2 SYGVKD. The CDR3 DNA reads as TGTGCCATCAGTGAGACCCTATGGGACAGCCTGAATCAGCCCCAGCATTTT. Amino acids: CAISETLWDSLNQPQHF.

The chain couples TRBV20-1 to TRBJ2-1; 7 bases map to TRBD1. Looked up from germline, CDR1 is DFQATT and CDR2 is SNEGSKA (reference sequence). The CDR3 loop spans 10 amino acids. V dropped 4 bases and J dropped 14; count of bases not matched to a gene: 5. The DNA of the CDR3 is TGCAGTGCTACGGACAGGCCCGAGTTCTTC. It translates to CSATDRPEFF.

This rearrangement joins TRBV28 to TRBJ2-5; D uncertain. The germline V gene has CDR1 MDHEN and CDR2 SYDVKM. V lost 4 bases, J lost 5 bases, and 8 bases lay in between. This CDR3 spans 12 amino acids. The CDR3 loop reads CASSSSAETQYF. Here the CDR3 DNA reads TGTGCCAGCAGTTCCTCGGCGGAGACCCAGTACTTC.

The rearrangement joins TRBV19 to TRBJ2-2, with 7 bases fitting TRBD1. The CDR3 has 14 residues. V lost 7 bases, J lost 3 bases, and 5 bases stayed unmatched. The germline V gene has CDR1 LNHDA and CDR2 SQIVND (reference sequence). The CDR3 is CASTPGQYTGELFF. For the CDR3, the DNA is TGTGCCAGTACCCCGGGACAGTACACCGGGGAGCTGTTTTTT.

The genes are TRBV4-1 and TRBJ2-5; D ambiguous. This CDR3 spans 15 amino acids. Germline CDR1 MGHRA, CDR2 YSYEKL. Between the trimmed V and J ends, which lost 4 bases and 4 bases, there was a span of 16 bases. The CDR3 DNA reads as TGCGCCAGCAGCCTCTCTCCGGGCCGGAGAGAGACCCAGTACTTC. Translated: CASSLSPGRRETQYF.

The CDR3 DNA is TGTGCCATCAGTGGGGGTACAGCGGGACTCCAAGAGACCCAGTACTTC. It yields the protein CAISGGTAGLQETQYF. This rearrangement joins TRBV10-3 to TRBJ2-5; 7 bases line up with TRBD2. The germline CDR1 and CDR2 sequences are ENHRY and SYGVKD. The V gene end was trimmed by 4 bases and the J gene end by 1 base; junction bases not matched to a gene: 9. The CDR3 is 16 residues long.

The rearrangement uses TRBV9 and TRBJ2-7, with D tentatively TRBD2 (7 bases). Germline CDR1 and CDR2: SGDLS and YYNGEE. Trimming stripped 4 bases from V and 3 bases from J, with 20 bases between. The CDR3 consists of 16 residues. This CDR3 is CASSSGGGAMGYEQYF. The CDR3 DNA sequence: TGTGCCAGCAGCTCCGGAGGGGGGGCGATGGGCTACGAGCAGTACTTC.

This rearrangement joins TRBV27 to TRBJ2-1, with D perhaps being TRBD1 or TRBD2 (5 bases each). V dropped 8 bases and J dropped 6 bases, with 11 bases sitting between them. CDR1 MNHEY and CDR2 SMNVEV come from the germline V gene (reference sequence). The CDR3 extends over 12 amino acids. In DNA, the CDR3 is TGTGCCAGCGGGACGGAATTCAATGAGCAGTTCTTC. This gives the protein CASGTEFNEQFF.

V gene TRBV28 combines with J gene TRBJ2-5; D is perhaps TRBD1 or TRBD2 (5 bases each). V gave up 3 bases and J gave up 0 bases, with 17 bases separating them. The germline gives CDR1 MDHEN, CDR2 SYDVKM. CDR3 length equals 17 residues. CDR3 amino acids: CASSFGRGDTYQETQYF. The CDR3, as DNA: TGTGCCAGCAGTTTTGGCAGAGGGGATACGTACCAAGAGACCCAGTACTTC.

The J gene is TRBJ2-7, the V gene TRBV7-9, with 7 bases aligning to TRBD2. With 5 bases clipped from V and 4 bases from J, the junction kept 11 bases outside the gene matches. CDR1 and CDR2 from the germline V gene are SEHNR and FQNEAQ (reference sequence). This CDR3 contains 15 residues. The CDR3 spells CASSTATGGLYEQYF. The CDR3 region has the DNA TGTGCCAGCAGCACCGCCACGGGGGGACTATACGAGCAGTACTTC.

For the CDR3, the DNA is TGTGCCAGCAGCTGGACAGCTTACGAGCAGTACTTC. Encoded protein: CASSWTAYEQYF. The V gene is TRBV7-9, the J gene TRBJ2-7; perhaps TRBD1 as D (6 bases). CDR1 and CDR2 from the germline V gene are SEHNR and FQNEAQ (reference sequence). V gave up 4 bases and J gave up 4 bases, with 8 bases separating them. The CDR3 is 12 amino acids. The whole variable domain, remainder taken from reference TRBV7-9 and TRBJ2-7, is DTGVSQNPRHKITKRGQNVTFRCDPISEHNRLYWYRQTLGQGPEFLTYFQNEAQLEKSRLLSDRFSAERPKGSFSTLEIQRTEQGDSAMYLCASSWTAYEQYFGPGTRLTVT.

The chain has TRBV28 and TRBJ2-2; D is unclear. Germline V gene data show CDR1 as MDHEN and CDR2 as SYDVKM. The CDR3 consists of 15 residues. The V and J ends lost 3 bases and 6 bases respectively, with 14 bases between them. This CDR3 is CASSFSEVWAGELFF. The CDR3 bases are TGTGCCAGCAGTTTCTCTGAAGTCTGGGCCGGGGAGCTGTTTTTT.

This chain uses TRBV2 with TRBJ1-3; D may be TRBD1 (6 bases). The CDR3 totals 16 residues. Germline assignment: CDR1 SNHLY and CDR2 FYNNEI. Trimming removed 4 bases from V and 1 base from J, with 14 bases in between. For the CDR3, the DNA is TGTGCCAGCAGTGGACGAGGGGGTGTGTCTGGAAACACCATATATTTT. Its protein product is CASSGRGGVSGNTIYF.

This rearrangement joins TRBV7-9 to TRBJ1-2; D remains ambiguous. The CDR3 has 13 residues. The V end lost 6 bases, the J end lost 1 base, and 9 bases lay between the germline ends. Germline assignment: CDR1 SEHNR and CDR2 FQNEAQ (reference sequence). The CDR3 DNA is TGTGCCAGCAGGACGGACCTTAACTATGGCTACACCTTC. Its translation is CASRTDLNYGYTF. The full variable domain, its missing parts supplied by reference TRBV7-9 and TRBJ1-2, is DTGVSQNPRHKITKRGQNVTFRCDPISEHNRLYWYRQTLGQGPEFLTYFQNEAQLEKSRLLSDRFSAERPKGSFSTLEIQRTEQGDSAMYLCASRTDLNYGYTFGSGTRLTVV.

V is TRBV4-2 and J is TRBJ2-1, with 8 bases that match TRBD2. CDR1 is LGHNA and CDR2 is YNFKEQ in the germline V gene. The CDR3 has 16 residues. The J segment lost 0 bases and the V segment lost 2 bases, leaving 3 bases of the junction unmatched. CDR3 nucleotide sequence: TGTGCCAGCAGCCAAATCAGCGGGAGCTCCTACAATGAGCAGTTCTTC. It codes for CASSQISGSSYNEQFF.

This clone was recorded once. The chain has TRBV2 and TRBJ2-1; D call uncertain. V lost 4 bases and J lost 1, with 11 bases in between. Germline V CDR1 and CDR2: SNHLY, FYNNEI. The CDR3 is 15 amino acids. The CDR3 DNA sequence: TGTGCCAGCAGTGGAGAAGCTACTTCCTACAATGAGCAGTTCTTC. As protein: CASSGEATSYNEQFF.

The rearrangement uses TRBV4-2 and TRBJ1-5, with 9 positions matching TRBD1. J lost 0 bases, V lost 1 base, and 10 bases had no gene match. The CDR3 runs to 19 residues. Germline V gene sequence: CDR1 LGHNA, CDR2 YNFKEQ. The CDR3 sequence: CASSQVTGTGTYSNQPQHF. The CDR3 bases are TGTGCCAGCAGCCAAGTCACAGGGACAGGGACTTATAGCAATCAGCCCCAGCATTTT.

This chain joins TRBV7-8 and TRBJ1-4; D not certain. CDR1 and CDR2 (germline): SGHVS, FQNEAQ. The CDR3 has 14 amino acids. Between the trimmed V and J ends, which lost 5 bases and 8 bases, there was a span of 15 bases. CDR3 residues: CASSRYITGEKLFF. The CDR3 DNA is TGTGCCAGCAGCCGCTACATTACGGGGGAAAAACTGTTTTTT.

The V and J genes are TRBV19 and TRBJ1-2; D uncertain. V was pared by 8 bases and J by 6 bases, with 16 bases between. The CDR3 contains 13 residues. Per germline, CDR1 LNHDA and CDR2 SQIVND (reference sequence). This chain's CDR3 is CASGNIPGDGYTF. In DNA form, the CDR3 reads TGTGCCAGTGGTAACATACCGGGAGATGGCTACACCTTC.

The gene calls are TRBV19 and TRBJ1-4; D is unclear. Trimming left V 3 bases short and J 0 bases short, with 11 bases between. The CDR3 covers 16 residues. Germline V gene data show CDR1 as LNHDA and CDR2 as SQIVND (reference sequence). The CDR3: CASSIRHPSTNEKLFF. The CDR3 DNA is TGTGCCAGTAGTATTAGACATCCCTCAACTAATGAAAAACTGTTTTTT.

This clone was detected once. CDR3 region: CASSLSAGERVNEQFF. The CDR3 DNA follows: TGTGCCAGCAGTTTATCGGCGGGAGAGAGGGTAAATGAGCAGTTCTTC. The chain carries TRBV27 and TRBJ2-1; 7 bases agree with TRBD2. The germline CDR1 and CDR2 sequences are MNHEY and SMNVEV (reference sequence). V shed 0 bases and J 7 bases; nucleotides not matched to a gene: 9. The CDR3 totals 16 residues.

This chain uses TRBV7-9 with TRBJ2-5; TRBD2 matches at 7 bases. This CDR3 is 15 amino acids long. Germline CDR1 is SEHNR and CDR2 is FQNEAQ (reference sequence). Losses at the gene ends were 0 bases for V and 5 bases for J; bases not matched to a gene: 6. The CDR3 loop reads CASSLAPGRGETQYF. The DNA of the CDR3 is TGTGCCAGCAGCTTAGCGCCAGGGCGGGGGGAGACCCAGTACTTC. Based on the CDR3 plus reference TRBV7-9 and TRBJ2-5, the full variable domain is DTGVSQNPRHKITKRGQNVTFRCDPISEHNRLYWYRQTLGQGPEFLTYFQNEAQLEKSRLLSDRFSAERPKGSFSTLEIQRTEQGDSAMYLCASSLAPGRGETQYFGPGTRLLVL.

The J gene is TRBJ1-5, the V gene TRBV7-9; TRBD1 aligns across 7 bases. The CDR3 spans 16 residues. Looked up from germline, CDR1 is SEHNR and CDR2 is FQNEAQ (reference sequence). V lost 5 bases, J lost 1 base, and 8 bases stayed unmatched. CDR3 sequence reads: CASSRQGVGSNQPQHF. DNA for the CDR3: TGTGCCAGCAGCCGACAGGGCGTAGGGAGCAATCAGCCCCAGCATTTT.

In the case of this clone: This sample includes further DNA sequences coding for the same CDR3. The chain recombines TRBV27 with TRBJ2-7, with 8 bases fitting TRBD2. The CDR3 consists of 13 residues. Germline V gives CDR1 MNHEY, CDR2 SMNVEV (reference sequence). V lost 8 bases and J lost 0; bases outside the gene matches: 3. The CDR3 DNA reads TGTGCCAGCGCAAGCGGGAGCTCCTACGAGCAGTACTTC. Its translation: CASASGSSYEQYF.

The chain recombines TRBV27 with TRBJ2-1, with D possibly TRBD2 on 6 matching bases. CDR1 and CDR2 (germline): MNHEY, SMNVEV (reference sequence). V dropped 6 bases and J dropped 10 bases, with 19 bases sitting between them. This CDR3 comprises 14 residues. CDR3 in amino acids: CASSFSTSIWEQFF. The CDR3 region has the DNA TGTGCCAGCAGCTTTAGTACTAGCATATGGGAGCAGTTCTTC.